Below, one TCR beta chain is given with its context. Amplification targeted TCR beta CDR3 regions from RNA transcripts. HTBI primers were the set used in a first-round RT-PCR of the TCR CDR3. Using its own MiXCR run on the multiplex PCR reads, TCRdb lists one record per CDR3 protein. Among 500,000 to 700,000 distinct CDR3 sequences listed, roughly 17% were seen once. The sample originates from a study of T cells in Graves' hyperthyroidism and ophthalmopathy. V trimming: 4 bases; J trimming: 4 bases; junction bases outside the gene matches: 15. The germline gives CDR1 LGHNA, CDR2 YSLEER. This CDR3 has 18 amino acids.

Sequencing was done on a sample of blood. This chain links TRBV4-3 with TRBJ2-5; 10 nucleotides match TRBD2. This sequence was found in a woman between 18 and 29 years old with Graves' hyperthyroidism. DNA for the CDR3: TGCGCCAGCAGCCGATTCCTAGCGGGGGCCAGCTCGGGAGAGACCCAGTACTTC. Translated: CASSRFLAGASSGETQYF.